This T cell receptor (beta chain) was sequenced for a study of CD8+ T cells in alopecia areata. Whole-study context: The drug, oral tofacitinib, was given to treated patients at 5 to 10 mg twice daily.

Regarding treatment: oral pan-JAK inhibitor, 5-10 mg twice daily. Using a FACSAria, the CD4+ and CD8+ T cells were sorted from the PBMCs. Study results and limitations: Baseline CD8+ expansion's link to response remains uncertain, as there was one nonresponder.

This clone was observed a handful of times. The antigen is not known. Reverse transcribed after extraction, RNA yielded cDNA as the sequencing template. Here immunoSEQ multiplex PCR was the method, and the copy in TCRdb shows in-frame clones only, minus some. The repertoire includes approximately 180,000 clones, less than 70% of them detected once, and roughly a tenth sits in the top ten. CDR3 length equals 17 residues. The germline V gene encodes CDR1 SQVTM and CDR2 ANQGSEA. Trimming removed 8 bases from V and 0 bases from J; junction bases left unmatched: 15. V and J are TRBV29-1 and TRBJ1-2; the match to TRBD1 covers 10 bases. The sequencing here drew on CD8+ T cells sorted from blood, taken at week 24, from a patient treated with tofacitinib. The TCR originated in a human donor with alopecia areata. CDR3: CSILPGTGDLANYGYTF. The CDR3 DNA sequence: TGCAGCATTCTGCCGGGGACAGGGGACCTTGCTAACTATGGCTACACCTTC.